A selection of T cell receptor beta chains follows, all from one sample in a study of beta chain features in type 1 diabetes. Only in-frame clones appear in the TCRdb table, and some are missing; sequencing was by immunoSEQ multiplex PCR. The table records 120,000 to 150,000 clones, 40% to 55% of them present only once. Sequenced material: Tregs from blood. These receptors were taken from a man between 18 and 29 years old in good health. CDR3s include the opening cysteine and the closing phenylalanine or tryptophan. The order of the fields is J gene, V gene, CDR3 protein.

TRBJ2-4	TRBV30	CAWSAGAKNIQYF
TRBJ2-1	TRBV28	CASSRSSGRTYNEQFF
TRBJ2-7	TRBV5-1	CASSLKTGNYEQYF
TRBJ1-2	TRBV18	CASSLRDRDYGYTF
TRBJ1-1	TRBV5-1	CASSLVESETEAFF
TRBJ2-1	TRBV7-9	CASNRIPFEEQFF
TRBJ1-2	TRBV6-6	CASTNTEGLGHYGYTF
TRBJ2-1	TRBV19	CASSIEGHEQFF
TRBJ1-1	TRBV18	CASSTGFTEAFF
TRBJ2-5	TRBV5-4	CASSLTTSNLQETQYF
TRBJ2-7	TRBV5-1	CASSRGGVEQYF
TRBJ2-3	TRBV6-1	CASKGTVNTQYF
-	TRBV28	CASTMGRDVYEQYF
TRBJ2-7	TRBV18	CASSPPDSWAYEQYF
TRBJ1-1	TRBV6-5	CATNRVIVSTEAFF
TRBJ1-2	TRBV7-9	CASSLAGLGGYGYTF
TRBJ2-2	TRBV7-9	CASSLVSAGELFF
TRBJ1-1	TRBV7-9	CASSLRQGDTEAFF
TRBJ1-2	TRBV2	CASKNRGINYGYTF
TRBJ2-7	TRBV5-1	CASSLAGSEQYF
TRBJ2-7	TRBV28	CASYNPSGSYEQYF
TRBJ2-5	TRBV7-8	CASSLVVDRGGQYF
TRBJ2-3	TRBV11-2	CASSLGGGPGDTQYF
TRBJ2-7	TRBV21-1	CASSPGDEQYF
TRBJ2-1	TRBV30	CAWSVSGLRNEQFF
TRBJ1-5	TRBV28	CASRKGGSNQPQHF
TRBJ2-1	TRBV7-2	CASSLVSGGSYNEQFF
TRBJ1-1	TRBV6-6	CASSRDRVFTEAFF
TRBJ2-7	TRBV6-6	CASTLRGVGEQYF
TRBJ2-2	TRBV7-2	CASTPGFDTGELFF
TRBJ1-1	TRBV7-3	CASRRSVNTEAFF
TRBJ2-1	TRBV7-8	CASSPWTAYNEQFF
TRBJ2-2	TRBV5-7	CASSLRTGMGKMNTGELFF
TRBJ2-5	TRBV5-1	CASRFGGSETQYF
TRBJ2-3	TRBV11-3	CASSLKVLGRVSTDTQYF
TRBJ2-1	TRBV28	CASSLQVTYNEQFF
TRBJ2-3	TRBV9	CASSRGTFATDTQYF
TRBJ2-5	TRBV9	CASSVAPSGETQYF
TRBJ2-7	TRBV12-5	CASALGGGYEQYF
TRBJ1-2	TRBV5-1	CASSLGGQSYGYTF
TRBJ2-3	TRBV10-3	CAMSRGQVTDTQYF
TRBJ2-1	TRBV5-1	CASSLYLTGTRGGNEQFF
TRBJ2-3	TRBV5-4	CASSPGTFSTDTQYF
TRBJ2-7	TRBV28	CASSLEGPNKYYEQYF
TRBJ1-2	TRBV5-1	CASSPLAGNYGYTF
TRBJ2-6	TRBV9	CASSADIGLDVLTF
TRBJ1-2	TRBV27	CASSRARNYGYTF
TRBJ1-1	TRBV7-6	CASSLAGQGEAFF
TRBJ2-7	TRBV9	CASSVGGLGEQYF
TRBJ2-7	TRBV28	CASSLSGRLLYEQYF
TRBJ1-4	TRBV19	CASKRDSTNEKLFF
TRBJ1-6	TRBV6-6	CASSPEGSPLHF
TRBJ2-2	TRBV19	CASSIFGRAFDRTGELFF
TRBJ2-7	TRBV6-5	CASSYREGFYEQYF
TRBJ1-1	TRBV13	CASRGYRGNTEAFF
TRBJ2-1	TRBV5-1	CASSPLRGGSYNEQFF
TRBJ1-4	TRBV4-1	CASSQRTGDEKLFF
TRBJ2-7	TRBV28	CASNRGLASYEQYF
TRBJ1-6	TRBV27	CASRPWTGSRPLHF